The 23 T cell receptor beta chains given below trace back to one sample, sequenced in a study of cytomegalovirus exposure and HLA in healthy donors. The PCR had 60 Vbeta and 13 Jbeta primers. Produced via immunoSEQ multiplex PCR; TCRdb's table is partial and in-frame only. Its table records about 39,000 clones. The specimen was PBMCs. The source is a woman aged 30 to 39 in good health and CMV-seropositive.

The rearrangement joins TRBV30 to TRBJ2-7; TRBD1 aligns across 10 bases. CDR1 and CDR2 from the germline V gene are GTSNPN and SVGIG (reference sequence). Trimming took 3 bases from V and 4 from J; bases not matched to a gene: 12. This CDR3 has 16 amino acids. CDR3 protein: CAWSEGRDRGVYEQYF. Written as DNA, the CDR3 is TGTGCCTGGAGCGAAGGCCGGGACAGGGGTGTGTACGAGCAGTACTTC.

The chain carries TRBV5-1 and TRBJ2-3; the D is unclear. V was pared by 0 bases and J by 4 bases, with 12 bases between. CDR3 length: 15 residues. Germline assignment: CDR1 SGHRS and CDR2 YFSETQ. The CDR3 protein is CASSLESLAADTQYF. DNA for the CDR3: TGCGCCAGCAGCTTGGAGTCCCTTGCGGCAGATACGCAGTATTTT.

The genes are TRBV6-1 and TRBJ1-5; TRBD1 aligns across 9 bases. V trimming: 3 bases; J trimming: 0 bases; junction bases outside the gene matches: 9. Germline CDR1 and CDR2: MNHNS and SASEGT. The CDR3 extends over 18 amino acids. For the CDR3, the DNA is TGTGCCAGCAGTGAGATCACAGGGGGCAGGAATAGCAATCAGCCCCAGCATTTT. Translated, it gives CASSEITGGRNSNQPQHF.

The rearrangement uses TRBV6-6 and TRBJ2-3; 11 bases line up with TRBD2. Germline V gene lookup returns CDR1 MNHNY and CDR2 SVGAGI (reference sequence). This CDR3 is 16 amino acids long. V lost 6 bases and J lost 0; bases outside the gene matches: 5. The CDR3 DNA sequence: TGTGCCAGCAGACTGACTAGCGGGGCTAGCACAGATACGCAGTATTTT. Translation gives CASRLTSGASTDTQYF.

The J gene is TRBJ1-3, the V gene TRBV9; no definite D call. V gave up 0 bases and J gave up 0 bases, with 10 bases separating them. This CDR3 comprises 16 residues. The germline CDR1 and CDR2 sequences are SGDLS and YYNGEE. The DNA of the CDR3 is TGTGCCAGCAGCGTAGCCCCTAAGAGCTCTGGAAACACCATATATTTT. This sequence encodes CASSVAPKSSGNTIYF.

The rearrangement links TRBV7-6 to TRBJ2-5, with D uncertain. The CDR3 runs 13 residues. V was pared by 1 base and J by 5 bases, with 8 bases between. Germline assignment: CDR1 SGHVS and CDR2 FNYEAQ. CDR3 DNA sequence: TGTGCCAGCAGCTTAGTTAGCCGGGAGACCCAGTACTTC. It yields the protein CASSLVSRETQYF.

The chain joins TRBV6-5 to TRBJ2-7; 8 nucleotides match TRBD1. Germline loops: CDR1 MNHEY, CDR2 SVGAGI. J was trimmed by 2 bases and V by 6 bases; bases with no gene match: 6. The length of the CDR3 is 14 residues. DNA for the CDR3: TGTGCCAGCAGGAAGACAGGGGCGCCCTACGAGCAGTACTTC. Its translation is CASRKTGAPYEQYF.

V and J are TRBV11-3 and TRBJ2-5; D might be TRBD2 (5 bases). The J call is uncertain, as TRBJ2-7 better fits the DNA end. The germline V gene encodes CDR1 SGHNT and CDR2 YENEEA. The CDR3 length is 15 residues. CDR3 sequence: CASSLGDGGKYEQYF. The CDR3 DNA follows: TGTGCCAGCAGCTTAGGGGATGGAGGAAAGTACGAGCAGTACTTC.

The rearrangement links TRBV6-5 to TRBJ1-2; possibly TRBD1 for D (6 bases). Germline V gives CDR1 MNHEY, CDR2 SVGAGI. The CDR3 consists of 13 residues. V was shortened by 2 bases and J by 4 bases, with 8 bases between the two germline ends. The CDR3 DNA follows: TGTGCCAGCAGTTACGGGGGCAGCTATGGCTACACCTTC. It codes for CASSYGGSYGYTF.

The chain uses TRBV11-2 and TRBJ2-7; TRBD1 matches at 10 bases. Germline lookup yields CDR1 SGHAT and CDR2 FQNNGV. The trim removed 5 bases at V and 6 bases at J, leaving 4 bases unmatched. This CDR3 is built from 13 residues. In DNA form, the CDR3 reads TGTGCCAGCAGCCCCCGGACAGGGGGCGAGCAGTACTTC. Protein sequence: CASSPRTGGEQYF.

The chain couples TRBV5-8 to TRBJ1-1, with 7 bases aligning to TRBD1. The CDR3 is made up of 17 amino acids. With 2 bases clipped from V and 10 bases from J, the junction kept 20 bases outside the gene matches. Germline values: CDR1 SGHTS, CDR2 YDEGEE. The CDR3 nucleotides are TGTGCCAGCAGCTTACCCCCCGGGACAGAAAATCAAAGGGGAGCTTTCTTT. Protein sequence: CASSLPPGTENQRGAFF. The variable domain in full, completed from reference TRBV5-8 and TRBJ1-1, reads EAGVTQSPTHLIKTRGQQATLRCSPISGHTSVYWYQQALGLGLQFLLWYDEGEERNRGNFPPRFSGRQFPNYSSELNVNALELEDSALYLCASSLPPGTENQRGAFFGQGTRLTVV.

The V call is TRBV7-2, the J call TRBJ2-7, with TRBD2 identical over 7 bases. The CDR3 is made up of 15 amino acids. Trimming at V came to 4 bases and at J to 1 base, leaving 7 bases not matched to a gene. Germline V gene data show CDR1 as SGHTA and CDR2 as FQGNSA. The CDR3 bases are TGTGCCAGCAGCTACCCGCGGGGGAGTTCCTACGAGCAGTACTTC. This translates into CASSYPRGSSYEQYF. Complete variable domain (other parts from reference TRBV7-2 and TRBJ2-7): GAGVSQSPSNKVTEKGKDVELRCDPISGHTALYWYRQSLGQGLEFLIYFQGNSAPDKSGLPSDRFSAERTGGSVSTLTIQRTQQEDSAVYLCASSYPRGSSYEQYFGPGTRLTVT.

Here the CDR3 DNA reads TGTGCCAGCAGTACATGGGGCGGGGGGGAATTCGCGGATACGCAGTATTTT. Residues: CASSTWGGGEFADTQYF. The V call is TRBV28, the J call TRBJ2-3; TRBD2 matches at 9 bases. CDR3 size: 17 residues. J was trimmed by 6 bases and V by 5 bases; bases with no gene match: 15. The germline gives CDR1 MDHEN, CDR2 SYDVKM.

The rearrangement links TRBV30 to TRBJ1-6, with D perhaps TRBD1 (6 bases). The CDR3 is 13 residues long. Trimming removed 2 bases from V and 10 bases from J, with 12 bases in between. Germline V gives CDR1 GTSNPN, CDR2 SVGIG (reference sequence). The CDR3 DNA reads TGTGCCTGGAGTCGAGGGGGTGAATCACCCCTCCACTTT. Protein product: CAWSRGGESPLHF.

DNA for the CDR3: TGCAGCGTTGAACCGGGTGATACGCAGTATTTT. This translates into CSVEPGDTQYF. The chain couples TRBV29-1 to TRBJ2-3, with no clear D. This CDR3 comprises 11 residues. V was shortened by 2 bases and J by 6 bases, with 6 bases between the two germline ends. Germline V lookup: CDR1 SQVTM, CDR2 ANQGSEA.

The chain carries TRBV7-9 and TRBJ1-1; D call uncertain. The CDR3 contains 14 residues. Germline-derived CDR1 and CDR2 are SEHNR and FQNEAQ (reference sequence). V lost 1 base and J lost 0, with 6 bases in between. CDR3 sequence: CASSLDGMNTEAFF. As DNA, the CDR3 is TGTGCCAGCAGCTTAGACGGTATGAACACTGAAGCTTTCTTT.

V usage is TRBV12-1 and J usage is TRBJ2-7; TRBD1 was called by the table and not checked on the DNA. TRBV12-1 is reported as a pseudogene. This CDR3 contains 14 residues. This chain's CDR3 is CASSNSTGLYEQYF. In DNA form, the CDR3 reads TGTGCCAGCAGCAACTCGACAGGGCTCTACGAGCAGTACTTC.

The gene calls are TRBV19 and TRBJ2-7, with unresolved D. The CDR3 is made up of 13 amino acids. Trimming shortened V by 0 bases and J by 2 bases, and 5 bases separated the two germline ends. Germline lookup yields CDR1 LNHDA and CDR2 SQIVND (reference sequence). CDR3 region: CASSIERAYEQYF. The CDR3, as DNA: TGTGCCAGTAGTATAGAACGGGCCTACGAGCAGTACTTC. The variable domain in full, with the rest retrieved from reference TRBV19 and TRBJ2-7, is DGGITQSPKYLFRKEGQNVTLSCEQNLNHDAMYWYRQDPGQGLRLIYYSQIVNDFQKGDIAEGYSVSREKKESFPLTVTSAQKNPTAFYLCASSIERAYEQYFGPGTRLTVT.

This chain joins TRBV15 and TRBJ2-1; tentative D call: TRBD2 (6 bases). The V end lost 8 bases, the J end lost 9 bases, and 26 bases lay between the germline ends. Germline values: CDR1 LNHNV, CDR2 YYDKDF (reference sequence). This CDR3 contains 16 residues. The CDR3 nucleotides read TGTGCCACCGGGAATAGGAGGGCACCAGGTAGGGGTGAGCAGTTCTTC. Translated, it gives CATGNRRAPGRGEQFF.

This chain uses TRBV11-1 with TRBJ2-7, with TRBD1 matching 10 bases. V dropped 5 bases and J dropped 2; count of bases not matched to a gene: 3. The CDR3 totals 14 residues. Germline CDR1 reads SGHAT; CDR2 reads FQDESV (reference sequence). This CDR3 is CASSLGQGAYEQYF. Here the CDR3 DNA reads TGTGCCAGCAGCCTCGGACAGGGGGCCTACGAGCAGTACTTC.

The chain has TRBV7-2 and TRBJ1-1; D uncertain. This CDR3 contains 12 residues. Germline V gives CDR1 SGHTA, CDR2 FQGNSA. The V gene lost 3 bases and the J gene lost 1 base, with 3 bases spanning the gap. The CDR3 DNA sequence: TGTGCCAGCAGCTTCTGGAACACTGAAGCTTTCTTT. Translated: CASSFWNTEAFF.

The chain couples TRBV25-1 to TRBJ1-2; D might be TRBD1 (6 bases). Trimming took 6 bases from V and 0 from J, leaving 14 bases between them. There are 15 residues in the CDR3. Per the germline V gene, CDR1 is MGHDK and CDR2 is SYGVNS. The CDR3 coding sequence is TGTGCCAGCAGCTTACAGGGATCAGCTAACTATGGCTACACCTTC. Translating it yields CASSLQGSANYGYTF.

V and J are TRBV5-1 and TRBJ2-6; tentative D call: TRBD1 (6 bases). The V end was cut by 9 bases, the J end by 0 bases, with 16 bases between. Germline loops: CDR1 SGHRS, CDR2 YFSETQ. The length of the CDR3 is 16 residues. CDR3 loop: CATGYRDSSGANVLTF. The CDR3 nucleotides are TGCGCCACCGGTTACAGGGATTCCTCTGGGGCCAACGTCCTGACTTTC.